The T cell receptor (beta chain) described here comes from a study of cytomegalovirus exposure and HLA in healthy donors. Regarding the study as a whole: The listing of approximately 160 TCR beta chains classed them as cytomegalovirus-associated.

To note about this clone: Its antigen is currently unknown.

The CDR3 spans 14 residues. Trimming removed 0 bases from V and 2 bases from J, with 7 bases in between. CDR1 LNHNV and CDR2 YYDKDF come from the germline V gene (reference sequence). The donors comprised healthy bone marrow donors. The PCR contained 60 Vbeta and 13 Jbeta primers. Generated by immunoSEQ multiplex PCR, the TCRdb table keeps only in-frame clones and is missing some. The sample consists of more than 100,000 clones, 66% of them appearing once. The sequence was collected from a man aged 18 to 30 in good health and CMV-seronegative. The chain links TRBV15 to TRBJ1-2; no clear D. The sequenced material came from PBMCs. The CDR3 nucleotides are TGTGCCACCAGCAGAGAGCGGAGCAACTATGGCTACACCTTC. It specifies CATSRERSNYGYTF.